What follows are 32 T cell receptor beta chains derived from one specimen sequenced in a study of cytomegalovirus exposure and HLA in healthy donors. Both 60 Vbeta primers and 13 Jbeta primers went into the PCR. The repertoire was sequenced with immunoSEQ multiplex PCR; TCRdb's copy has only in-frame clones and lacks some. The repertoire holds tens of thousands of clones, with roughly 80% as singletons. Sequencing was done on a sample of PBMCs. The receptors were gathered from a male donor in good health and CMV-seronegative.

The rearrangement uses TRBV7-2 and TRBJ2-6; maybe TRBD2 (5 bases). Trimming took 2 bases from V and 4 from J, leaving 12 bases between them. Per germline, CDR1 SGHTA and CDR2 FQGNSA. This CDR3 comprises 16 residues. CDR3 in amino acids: CASSLREVSGANVLTF. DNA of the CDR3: TGTGCCAGCAGCTTACGGGAAGTCTCGGGGGCCAACGTCCTGACTTTC.

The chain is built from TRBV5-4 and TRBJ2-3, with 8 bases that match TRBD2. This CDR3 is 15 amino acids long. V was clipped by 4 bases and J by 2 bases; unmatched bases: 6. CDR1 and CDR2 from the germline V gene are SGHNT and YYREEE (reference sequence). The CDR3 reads CASSPGLAHTDTQYF. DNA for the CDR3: TGTGCCAGCAGCCCAGGACTAGCACACACAGATACGCAGTATTTT.

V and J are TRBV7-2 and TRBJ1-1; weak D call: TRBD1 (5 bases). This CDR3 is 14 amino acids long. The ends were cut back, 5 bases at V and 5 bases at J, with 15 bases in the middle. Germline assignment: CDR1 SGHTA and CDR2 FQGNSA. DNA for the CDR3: TGTGCCAGCAGCCCTCGGGGGGGGTCGACTGAAGCTTTCTTT. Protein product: CASSPRGGSTEAFF.

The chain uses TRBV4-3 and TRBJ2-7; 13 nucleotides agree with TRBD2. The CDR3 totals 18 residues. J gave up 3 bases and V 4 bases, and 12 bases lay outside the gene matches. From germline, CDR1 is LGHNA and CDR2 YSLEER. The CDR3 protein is CASSLRTSGSLGGYEQYF. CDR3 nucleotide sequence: TGCGCCAGCAGCCTGCGGACTAGCGGGAGCTTGGGGGGCTACGAGCAGTACTTC.

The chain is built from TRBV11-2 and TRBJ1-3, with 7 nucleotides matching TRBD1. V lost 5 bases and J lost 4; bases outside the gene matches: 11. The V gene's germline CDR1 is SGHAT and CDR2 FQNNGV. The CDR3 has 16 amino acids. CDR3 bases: TGTGCCAGCAGCCTTAGGCGGGACAGTGGAGGAAACACCATATATTTT. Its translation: CASSLRRDSGGNTIYF.

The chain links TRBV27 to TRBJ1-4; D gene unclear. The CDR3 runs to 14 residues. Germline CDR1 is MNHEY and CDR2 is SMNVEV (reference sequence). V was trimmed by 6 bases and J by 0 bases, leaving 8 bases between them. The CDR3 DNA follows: TGTGCCAGCAGCCTAAAGCCAACTAATGAAAAACTGTTTTTT. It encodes CASSLKPTNEKLFF.

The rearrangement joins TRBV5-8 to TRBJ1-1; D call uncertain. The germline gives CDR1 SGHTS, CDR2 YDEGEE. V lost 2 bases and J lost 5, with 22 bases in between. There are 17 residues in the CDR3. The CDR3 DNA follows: TGTGCCAGCAGCTTAATAGGTGGGATCGAGGGTCGGACTGAAGCTTTCTTT. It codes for CASSLIGGIEGRTEAFF.

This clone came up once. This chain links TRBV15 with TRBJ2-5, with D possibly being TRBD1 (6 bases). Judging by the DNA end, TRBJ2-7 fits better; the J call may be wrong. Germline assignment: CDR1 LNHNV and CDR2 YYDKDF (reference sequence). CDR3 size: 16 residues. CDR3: CATSRGVGAGPYEQYF. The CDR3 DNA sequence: TGTGCCACCAGCAGAGGGGTGGGGGCAGGACCTTACGAGCAGTACTTC.

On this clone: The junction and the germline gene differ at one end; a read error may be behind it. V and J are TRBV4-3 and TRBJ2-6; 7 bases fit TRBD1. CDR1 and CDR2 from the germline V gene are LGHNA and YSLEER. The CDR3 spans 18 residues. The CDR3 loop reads CASSQGDSLFSGANGLTF. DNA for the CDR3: TGCGCCAGCAGCCAAGGGGACAGTTTATTCTCTGGGGCCAACGGCCTGACTTTC.

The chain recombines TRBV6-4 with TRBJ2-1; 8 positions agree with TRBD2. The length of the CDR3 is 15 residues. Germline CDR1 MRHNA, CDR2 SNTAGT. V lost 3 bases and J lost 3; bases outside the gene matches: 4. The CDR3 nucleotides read TGTGCCAGCAGTGAAACAAGCGGGAGCTACAATGAGCAGTTCTTC. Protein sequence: CASSETSGSYNEQFF.

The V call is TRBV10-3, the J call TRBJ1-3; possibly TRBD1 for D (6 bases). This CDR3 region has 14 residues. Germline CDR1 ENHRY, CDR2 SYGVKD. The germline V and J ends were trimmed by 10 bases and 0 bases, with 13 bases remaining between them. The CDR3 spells CATSTGASGNTIYF. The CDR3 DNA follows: TGTGCCACCTCGACAGGCGCCTCTGGAAACACCATATATTTT.

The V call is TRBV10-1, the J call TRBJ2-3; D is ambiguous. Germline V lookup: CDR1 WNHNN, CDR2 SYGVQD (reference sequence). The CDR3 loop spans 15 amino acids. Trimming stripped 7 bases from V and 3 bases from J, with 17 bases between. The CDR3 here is CASTDGSSGTDTQYF. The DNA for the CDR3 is TGCGCCAGCACCGACGGGTCCTCTGGGACAGATACGCAGTATTTT.

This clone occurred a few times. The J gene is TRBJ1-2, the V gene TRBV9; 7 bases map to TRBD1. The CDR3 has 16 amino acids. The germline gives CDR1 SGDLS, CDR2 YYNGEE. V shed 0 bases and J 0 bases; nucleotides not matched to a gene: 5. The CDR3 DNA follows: TGTGCCAGCAGCGTAGGACAGGGAAATACTAACTATGGCTACACCTTC. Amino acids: CASSVGQGNTNYGYTF. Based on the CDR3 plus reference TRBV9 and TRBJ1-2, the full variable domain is DSGVTQTPKHLITATGQRVTLRCSPRSGDLSVYWYQQSLDQGLQFLIQYYNGEERAKGNILERFSAQQFPDLHSELNLSSLELGDSALYFCASSVGQGNTNYGYTFGSGTRLTVV.

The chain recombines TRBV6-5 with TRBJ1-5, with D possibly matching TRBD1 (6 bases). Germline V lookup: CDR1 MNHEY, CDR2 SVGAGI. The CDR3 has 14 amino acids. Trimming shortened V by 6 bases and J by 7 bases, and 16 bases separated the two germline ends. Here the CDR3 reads CASRPGDGGQPQHF. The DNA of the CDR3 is TGTGCCAGCAGACCAGGGGACGGCGGCCAGCCCCAGCATTTT.

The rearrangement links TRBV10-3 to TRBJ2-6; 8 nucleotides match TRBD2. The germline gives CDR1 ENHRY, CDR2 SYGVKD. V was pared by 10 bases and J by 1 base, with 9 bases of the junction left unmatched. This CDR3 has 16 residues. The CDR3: CATAGVAGSGANVLTF. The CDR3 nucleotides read TGTGCCACCGCTGGGGTAGCGGGATCTGGGGCCAACGTCCTGACTTTC.

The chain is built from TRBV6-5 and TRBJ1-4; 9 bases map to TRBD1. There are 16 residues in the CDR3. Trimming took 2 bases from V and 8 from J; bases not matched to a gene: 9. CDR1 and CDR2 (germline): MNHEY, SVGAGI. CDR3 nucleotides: TGTGCCAGCAGTTACGACATGGGACAGGGTAACGAAAAACTGTTTTTT. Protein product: CASSYDMGQGNEKLFF.

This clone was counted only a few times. The CDR3 coding sequence is TGTGCCACCAGCAGAGAGAAGACTAGCGGGGGTTACAATGAGCAGTTCTTC. Translation gives CATSREKTSGGYNEQFF. The chain links TRBV15 to TRBJ2-1; TRBD2 matches 12 bases. Germline lookup yields CDR1 LNHNV and CDR2 YYDKDF (reference sequence). This CDR3 has 17 amino acids. V was clipped by 0 bases and J by 4 bases; unmatched bases: 4.

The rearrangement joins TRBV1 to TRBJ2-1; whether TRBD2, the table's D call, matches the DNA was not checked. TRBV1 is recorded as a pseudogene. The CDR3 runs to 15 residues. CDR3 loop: CTSSPLLAGGPEQFF. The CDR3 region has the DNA TGCACCAGCAGCCCCCTCCTAGCGGGGGGGCCTGAGCAGTTCTTC.

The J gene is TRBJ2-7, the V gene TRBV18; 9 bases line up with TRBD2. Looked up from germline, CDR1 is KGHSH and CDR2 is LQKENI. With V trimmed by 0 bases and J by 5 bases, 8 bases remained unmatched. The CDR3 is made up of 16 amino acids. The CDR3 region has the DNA TGTGCCAGCTCACCACCGAGTAGCGGGAGTATCCACGAGCAGTACTTC. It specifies CASSPPSSGSIHEQYF.

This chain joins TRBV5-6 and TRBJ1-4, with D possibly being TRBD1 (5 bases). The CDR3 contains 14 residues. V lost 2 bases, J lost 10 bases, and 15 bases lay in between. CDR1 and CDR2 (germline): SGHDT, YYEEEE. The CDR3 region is CASSFREGSRKLFF. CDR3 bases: TGTGCCAGCAGCTTTAGGGAGGGGAGTCGAAAACTGTTTTTT.

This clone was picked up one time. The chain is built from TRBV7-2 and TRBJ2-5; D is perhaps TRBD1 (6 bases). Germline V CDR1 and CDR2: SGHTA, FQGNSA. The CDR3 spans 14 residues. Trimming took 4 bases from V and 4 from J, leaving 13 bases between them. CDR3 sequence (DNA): TGTGCCAGCAGCTCACAGGGATGGCGAGAGACCCAGTACTTC. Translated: CASSSQGWRETQYF.

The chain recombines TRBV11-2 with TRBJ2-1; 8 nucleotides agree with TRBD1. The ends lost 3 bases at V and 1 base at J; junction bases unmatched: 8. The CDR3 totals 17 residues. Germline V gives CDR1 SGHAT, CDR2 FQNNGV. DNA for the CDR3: TGTGCCAGCAGCTTTACCAGGGGGCAGAGGTCCTACAATGAGCAGTTCTTC. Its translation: CASSFTRGQRSYNEQFF.

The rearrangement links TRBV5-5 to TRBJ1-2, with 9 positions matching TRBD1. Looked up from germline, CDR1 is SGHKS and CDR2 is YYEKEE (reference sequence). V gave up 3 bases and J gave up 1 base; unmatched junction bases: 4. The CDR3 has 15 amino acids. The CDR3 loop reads CASSSQGALNYGYTF. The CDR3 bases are TGTGCCAGCAGCTCACAGGGGGCCCTTAACTATGGCTACACCTTC.

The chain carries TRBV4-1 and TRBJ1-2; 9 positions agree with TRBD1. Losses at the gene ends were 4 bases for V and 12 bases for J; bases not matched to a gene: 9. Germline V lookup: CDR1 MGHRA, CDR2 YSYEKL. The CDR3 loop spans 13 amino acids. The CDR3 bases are TGCGCCAGCAGCCTTAGGGGACAGGGAGAAGACACCTTC. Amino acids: CASSLRGQGEDTF.

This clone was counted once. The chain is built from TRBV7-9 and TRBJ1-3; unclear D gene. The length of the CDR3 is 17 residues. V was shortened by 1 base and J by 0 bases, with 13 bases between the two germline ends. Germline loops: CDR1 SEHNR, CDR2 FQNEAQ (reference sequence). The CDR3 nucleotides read TGTGCCAGCAGCTTAGAGGCAGCGCTAAGCTCTGGAAACACCATATATTTT. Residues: CASSLEAALSSGNTIYF.

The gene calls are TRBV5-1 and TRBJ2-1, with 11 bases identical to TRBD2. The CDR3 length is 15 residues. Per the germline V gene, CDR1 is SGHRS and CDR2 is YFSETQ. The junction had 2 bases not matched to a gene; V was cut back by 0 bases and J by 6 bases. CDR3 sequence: CASSLELAGVNEQFF. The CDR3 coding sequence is TGCGCCAGCAGCTTGGAACTAGCGGGAGTCAATGAGCAGTTCTTC.

CDR3 sequence (DNA): TGTGCCAGCAGCCCACGGACGGGGAGCTCCTACGAGCAGTACTTC. Translating it yields CASSPRTGSSYEQYF. The J gene is TRBJ2-7, the V gene TRBV14; possibly TRBD2 for D (5 bases). The CDR3 extends over 15 amino acids. The germline gives CDR1 SGHDN, CDR2 FVKESK. V was cut by 4 bases and J by 0 bases, with 13 bases left in between.

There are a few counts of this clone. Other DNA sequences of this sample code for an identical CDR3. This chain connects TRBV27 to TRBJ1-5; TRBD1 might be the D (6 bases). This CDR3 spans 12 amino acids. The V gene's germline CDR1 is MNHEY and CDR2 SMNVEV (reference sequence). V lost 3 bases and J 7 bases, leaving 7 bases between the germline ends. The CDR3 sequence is CASSFRGQPQHF. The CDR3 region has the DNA TGTGCCAGCAGTTTTAGGGGGCAGCCCCAGCATTTT.

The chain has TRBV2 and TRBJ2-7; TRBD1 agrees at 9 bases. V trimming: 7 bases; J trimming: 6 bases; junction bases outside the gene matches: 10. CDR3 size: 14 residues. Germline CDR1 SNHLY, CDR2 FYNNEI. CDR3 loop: CASTVTGGVGEQYF. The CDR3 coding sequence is TGTGCCAGCACCGTGACAGGGGGGGTAGGCGAGCAGTACTTC.

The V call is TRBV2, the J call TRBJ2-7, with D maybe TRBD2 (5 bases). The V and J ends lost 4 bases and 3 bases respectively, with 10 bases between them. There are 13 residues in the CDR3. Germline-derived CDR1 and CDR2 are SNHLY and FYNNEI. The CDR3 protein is CASSGLDYYEQYF. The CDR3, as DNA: TGTGCCAGCAGTGGCCTCGACTACTACGAGCAGTACTTC. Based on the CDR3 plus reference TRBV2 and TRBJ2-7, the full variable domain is EPEVTQTPSHQVTQMGQEVILRCVPISNHLYFYWYRQILGQKVEFLVSFYNNEISEKSEIFDDQFSVERPDGSNFTLKIRSTKLEDSAMYFCASSGLDYYEQYFGPGTRLTVT.

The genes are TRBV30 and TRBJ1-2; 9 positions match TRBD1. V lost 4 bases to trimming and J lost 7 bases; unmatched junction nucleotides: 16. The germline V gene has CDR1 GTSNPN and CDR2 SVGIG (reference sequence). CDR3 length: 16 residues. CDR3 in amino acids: CAWTTDRGPNWSGYTF. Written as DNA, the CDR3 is TGTGCCTGGACCACGGACAGGGGACCGAATTGGTCTGGCTACACCTTC.

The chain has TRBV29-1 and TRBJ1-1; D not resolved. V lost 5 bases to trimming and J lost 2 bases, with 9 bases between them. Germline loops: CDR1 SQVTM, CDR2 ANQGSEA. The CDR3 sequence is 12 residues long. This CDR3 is CSVQEANTEAFF. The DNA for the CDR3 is TGCAGCGTTCAGGAGGCTAACACTGAAGCTTTCTTT.